This T cell receptor (beta chain) was documented in a study of blood T cell repertoires in COVID-19. Study information: Researchers got acute and convalescent COVID-19 samples from the United States, Italy and Spain. PBMCs, B-cell-depleted T cells, or T cells were the source of the cDNA or gDNA that made up the material.

V was clipped by 2 bases and J by 6 bases, with 16 bases between them. The CDR3 length is 16 residues. From germline, CDR1 is MDHEN and CDR2 SYDVKM. Libraries were prepared by immunoSEQ multiplex PCR; TCRdb keeps only in-frame clonotypes and omits some of them. The sample shows about 160,000 clones, over 65% of them seen only once. This sequence originates from a man in his 70s with acute or convalescent COVID-19. Sequencing was performed on peripheral blood. The chain is built from TRBV28 and TRBJ1-4; D not resolved. The CDR3 protein is CASSLPKPRDDEKLFF. The CDR3 DNA reads TGTGCCAGCAGTTTACCTAAACCTCGAGATGATGAAAAACTGTTTTTT.